This T cell receptor beta chain was identified in a study of blood T cell repertoires in COVID-19. Study-level information: The United States, Italy and Spain were the sources of the acute and convalescent COVID-19 samples. PBMCs, B-cell-depleted T cells, or T cells provided the cDNA or gDNA that made up the material.

In the original analysis: Reference gene primers were amplified, and this amplification served to estimate nucleated cell counts. Here immunoSEQ multiplex PCR was the method, and the copy in TCRdb shows in-frame clones only, minus some. V and J calls and clone size are given by that table; D and trimming were obtained from the DNA. The table lists more than 200,000 clones, approximately 90% of them singletons. Trimming stripped 3 bases from V and 5 bases from J, with 10 bases between. The CDR3 extends over 13 amino acids. Germline V gene lookup returns CDR1 MDHEN and CDR2 SYDVKM. The sequence was obtained from a man aged 25 to 45 with COVID-19, enrolled during active disease. Sequenced input: peripheral blood. The chain has TRBV28 and TRBJ1-2, with D tentatively TRBD1 (5 bases). DNA for the CDR3: TGTGCCAGCAGTTTGCGGGAGGGGTATGGCTACACCTTC. Translated: CASSLREGYGYTF.